This TCR beta chain was sequenced during a study of CD8 T cells in Susac syndrome. With random hexamers, about 0.5 to 1 ug RNA was reverse transcribed. A single record per CDR3 protein comes from TCRdb applying MiXCR to the immunoSEQ multiplex PCR reads. The sample has approximately 210,000 distinct CDR3 sequences, roughly 96% seen once. In the case of this clonotype: The junction shows a germline mismatch at one end, possibly a read error.

TCR beta sequencing covered blood CD8+ and CD4+ T cells. Negative isolation was used for CD8+ and CD4+ T cells, and FACS enrichment was applied to TEMRA cells. The CDR3 has 15 amino acids. Germline V gene data show CDR1 as DFQATT and CDR2 as SNEGSKA (reference sequence). Sequencing was carried out using CD4+ T cells from PBMCs. This TCR came from a human donor with multiple sclerosis. V and J are TRBV20-1 and TRBJ2-4; 10 nucleotides align to TRBD2. DNA of the CDR3: TGCAGTGCTAGAGGTTGGACCGGGACTAGCGAGATTCAATACTTC. This gives the protein CSARGWTGTSEIQYF.